This TCR beta chain was obtained from a study of cytomegalovirus exposure and HLA in healthy donors. Of note for this clone: Its antigen is still unknown.

The PCR contained 60 Vbeta and 13 Jbeta primers. Profiled with immunoSEQ multiplex PCR; TCRdb holds only in-frame clones, not every one. Found here are under 150,000 clones, 70% to 90% of them singletons; the top ten hold 5.9%. The CDR3 is 17 residues long. The junction had 14 bases not matched to a gene; V was cut back by 4 bases and J by 4 bases. Germline CDR1 and CDR2: SGDLS and YYNGEE. Healthy individuals who donated bone marrow served as the donors. Notes on the study in general: Through in vitro validation, a few CMV-associated chains were shown to be specific for CMV antigens. Clonal expansion, a later analysis showed, was greater in HLA-associated TCR beta chains than in equally common others. Both high specificity and high sensitivity reportedly marked the classifier's diagnosis of cytomegalovirus status.

This sequence was found in a woman aged 40 to 55 in good health and CMV-seropositive. Input material: PBMCs. The V call is TRBV9, the J call TRBJ2-3, with 8 bases aligning to TRBD2. The CDR3 loop is CASSPGVAGYGADTQYF. CDR3 bases: TGTGCCAGCAGCCCTGGGGTAGCGGGATATGGGGCAGATACGCAGTATTTT.